The 2 T cell receptor beta chains reported below all come from one sample, sequenced in a study of T cells in tuberculosis. This table comes from immunoSEQ multiplex PCR, and its TCRdb copy is limited to in-frame clones, with some not included. The table includes roughly 41,000 clones, around 93% detected once. The sequencing input was PBMCs. These receptor sequences come from a donor aged 10-30 years with latent tuberculosis or without tuberculosis infection. Some clones in this sample may be carry-over from other donors' samples.

This chain connects TRBV18 to TRBJ1-3; D call uncertain. V gave up 2 bases and J gave up 0 bases, with 8 bases separating them. The germline V gene has CDR1 KGHSH and CDR2 LQKENI. The length of the CDR3 is 15 residues. The CDR3 sequence is CASSPVGDSGNTIYF. CDR3 bases: TGTGCCAGCTCACCAGTGGGAGACTCTGGAAACACCATATATTTT.

The chain uses TRBV5-6 and TRBJ2-7; tentatively, D is TRBD2 (6 bases). Between the trimmed V and J ends, which lost 4 bases and 7 bases, there was a span of 15 bases. The CDR3 covers 13 residues. Per germline, CDR1 SGHDT and CDR2 YYEEEE. The CDR3 reads CASSLMFRGEQYF. The DNA for the CDR3 is TGTGCCAGCAGCCTAATGTTTCGGGGGGAGCAGTACTTC.